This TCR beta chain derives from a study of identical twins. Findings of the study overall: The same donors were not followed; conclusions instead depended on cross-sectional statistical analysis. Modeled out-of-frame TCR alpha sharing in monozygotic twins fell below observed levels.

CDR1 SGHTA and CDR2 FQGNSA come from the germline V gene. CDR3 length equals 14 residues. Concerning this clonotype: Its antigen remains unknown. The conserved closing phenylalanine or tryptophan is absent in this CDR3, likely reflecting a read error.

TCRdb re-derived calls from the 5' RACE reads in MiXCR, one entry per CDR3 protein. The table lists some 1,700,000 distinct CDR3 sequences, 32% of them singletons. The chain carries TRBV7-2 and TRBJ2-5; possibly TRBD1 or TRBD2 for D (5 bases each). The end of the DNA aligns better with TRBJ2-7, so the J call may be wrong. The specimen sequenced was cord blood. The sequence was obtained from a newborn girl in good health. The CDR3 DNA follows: TGTGCCAGCAGCTTAGGAGGGACGGGCTACGAGCAGTACCTC. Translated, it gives CASSLGGTGYEQYL.